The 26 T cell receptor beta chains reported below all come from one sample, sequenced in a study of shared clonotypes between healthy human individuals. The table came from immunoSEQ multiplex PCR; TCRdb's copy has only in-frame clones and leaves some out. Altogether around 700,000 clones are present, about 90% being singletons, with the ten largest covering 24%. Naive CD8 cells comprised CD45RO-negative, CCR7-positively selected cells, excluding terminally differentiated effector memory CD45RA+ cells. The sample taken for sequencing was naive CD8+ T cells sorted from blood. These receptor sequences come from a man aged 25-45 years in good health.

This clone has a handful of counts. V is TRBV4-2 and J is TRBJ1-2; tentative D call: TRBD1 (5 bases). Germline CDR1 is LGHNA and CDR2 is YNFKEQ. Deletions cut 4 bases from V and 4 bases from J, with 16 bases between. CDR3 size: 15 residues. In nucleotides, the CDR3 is TGTGCCAGCAGCCCCGAAAACCAGGACACCTATGGCTACACCTTC. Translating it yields CASSPENQDTYGYTF.

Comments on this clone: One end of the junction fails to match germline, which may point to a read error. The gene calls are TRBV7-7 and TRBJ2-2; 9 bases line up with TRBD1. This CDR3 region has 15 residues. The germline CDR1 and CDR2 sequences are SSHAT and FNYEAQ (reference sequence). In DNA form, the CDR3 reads TGTGCTAGCAGCGTAGGGACAGGGACCACCGGGGAGCTGTTTTTT. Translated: CASSVGTGTTGELFF.

The CDR3 region is CASSSGTPNDPQQETQYF. CDR3 in DNA: TGCGCCAGCAGCTCCGGGACTCCGAACGATCCCCAGCAAGAGACCCAGTACTTC. V gene TRBV5-1 combines with J gene TRBJ2-5; the D gene is possibly TRBD2 (6 bases). Per the germline V gene, CDR1 is SGHRS and CDR2 is YFSETQ. V was cut by 3 bases and J by 2 bases, with 23 bases left in between. There are 18 residues in the CDR3.

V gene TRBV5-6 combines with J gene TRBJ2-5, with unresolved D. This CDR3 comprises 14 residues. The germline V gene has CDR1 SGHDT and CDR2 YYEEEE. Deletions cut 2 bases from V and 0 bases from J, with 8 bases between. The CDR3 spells CASSFVGYQETQYF. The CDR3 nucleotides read TGTGCCAGCAGCTTTGTCGGATACCAAGAGACCCAGTACTTC. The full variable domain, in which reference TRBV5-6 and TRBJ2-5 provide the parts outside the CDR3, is DAGVTQSPTHLIKTRGQQVTLRCSPKSGHDTVSWYQQALGQGPQFIFQYYEEEERQRGNFPDRFSGHQFPNYSSELNVNALLLGDSALYLCASSFVGYQETQYFGPGTRLLVL.

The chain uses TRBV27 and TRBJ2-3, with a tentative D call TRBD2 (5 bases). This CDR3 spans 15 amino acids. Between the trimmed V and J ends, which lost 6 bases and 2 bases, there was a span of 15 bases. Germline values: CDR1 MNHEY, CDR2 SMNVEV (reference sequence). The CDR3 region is CASSLVSGTTDTQYF. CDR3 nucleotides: TGTGCCAGCAGCCTCGTCTCGGGAACCACAGATACGCAGTATTTT.

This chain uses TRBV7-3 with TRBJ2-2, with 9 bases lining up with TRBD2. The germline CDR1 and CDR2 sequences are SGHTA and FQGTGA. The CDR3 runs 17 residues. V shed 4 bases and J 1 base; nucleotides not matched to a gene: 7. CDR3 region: CASSSKKAGGNTGELFF. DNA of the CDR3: TGTGCCAGCAGCTCAAAGAAAGCGGGAGGGAACACCGGGGAGCTGTTTTTT.

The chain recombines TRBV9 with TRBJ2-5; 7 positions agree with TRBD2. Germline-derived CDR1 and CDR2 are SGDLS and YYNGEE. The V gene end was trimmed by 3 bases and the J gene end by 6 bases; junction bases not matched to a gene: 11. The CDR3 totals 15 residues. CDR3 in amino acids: CASSGISAGAQTQYF. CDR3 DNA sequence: TGTGCCAGCAGCGGAATTAGCGCGGGAGCACAGACCCAGTACTTC. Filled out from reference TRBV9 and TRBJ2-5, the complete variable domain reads DSGVTQTPKHLITATGQRVTLRCSPRSGDLSVYWYQQSLDQGLQFLIQYYNGEERAKGNILERFSAQQFPDLHSELNLSSLELGDSALYFCASSGISAGAQTQYFGPGTRLLVL.

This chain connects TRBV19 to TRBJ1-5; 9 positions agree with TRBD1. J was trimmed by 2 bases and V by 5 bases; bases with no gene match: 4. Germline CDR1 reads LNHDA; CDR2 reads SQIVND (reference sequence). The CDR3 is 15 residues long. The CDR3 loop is CASSQRTGGNQPQHF. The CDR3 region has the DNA TGTGCCAGTAGTCAGAGGACAGGGGGCAATCAGCCCCAGCATTTT.

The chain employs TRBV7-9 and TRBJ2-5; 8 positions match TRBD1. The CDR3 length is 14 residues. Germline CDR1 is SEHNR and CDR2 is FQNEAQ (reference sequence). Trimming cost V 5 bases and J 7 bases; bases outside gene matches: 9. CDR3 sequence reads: CASSPRDRRGTQYF. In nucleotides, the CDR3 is TGTGCCAGCAGCCCCCGGGACAGGAGAGGGACCCAGTACTTC.

The CDR3 loop reads CASSSPGTGGVYEQYF. The DNA for the CDR3 is TGCGCCAGCAGCTCACCAGGGACAGGGGGCGTCTACGAGCAGTACTTC. This sequence joins TRBV5-1 and TRBJ2-7; 12 bases map to TRBD1. This CDR3 has 16 amino acids. Germline CDR1 is SGHRS and CDR2 is YFSETQ. The V segment lost 3 bases and the J segment 3 bases; nucleotides outside the gene matches: 7. The full variable domain, rest sourced from reference TRBV5-1 and TRBJ2-7, is KAGVTQTPRYLIKTRGQQVTLSCSPISGHRSVSWYQQTPGQGLQFLFEYFSETQRNKGNFPGRFSGRQFSNSRSEMNVSTLELGDSALYLCASSSPGTGGVYEQYFGPGTRLTVT.

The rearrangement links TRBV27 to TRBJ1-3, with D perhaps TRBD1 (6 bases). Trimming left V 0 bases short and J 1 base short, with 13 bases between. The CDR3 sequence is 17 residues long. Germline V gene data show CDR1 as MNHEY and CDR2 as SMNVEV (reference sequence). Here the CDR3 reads CASSLSGTPFSGNTIYF. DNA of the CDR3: TGTGCCAGCAGTTTATCAGGGACACCATTTTCTGGAAACACCATATATTTT.

The CDR3, as DNA: TGTGCCAGCAGCTTAGTAACTGCCGATTCCTACGAGCAGTACTTC. Amino acids: CASSLVTADSYEQYF. This chain uses TRBV7-9 with TRBJ2-7; D ambiguous. The CDR3 contains 15 residues. CDR1 SEHNR and CDR2 FQNEAQ come from the germline V gene (reference sequence). V lost 1 base, J lost 1 base, and 11 bases lay in between.

CDR3 loop: CASIDPFKETQYF. The CDR3 DNA reads TGTGCCAGCATCGACCCCTTCAAGGAGACCCAGTACTTC. This chain links TRBV5-5 with TRBJ2-5; the D is unclear. Germline V gene sequence: CDR1 SGHKS, CDR2 YYEKEE (reference sequence). The CDR3 extends over 13 amino acids. V shed 6 bases and J shed 5 bases, with 14 bases lying between them.

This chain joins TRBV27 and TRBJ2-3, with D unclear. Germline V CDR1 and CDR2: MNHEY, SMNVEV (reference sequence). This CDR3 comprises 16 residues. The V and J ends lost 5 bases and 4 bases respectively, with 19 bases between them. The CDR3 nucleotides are TGTGCCAGCAGTCCCCGACAACCTTATATCCCAGATACGCAGTATTTT. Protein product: CASSPRQPYIPDTQYF.

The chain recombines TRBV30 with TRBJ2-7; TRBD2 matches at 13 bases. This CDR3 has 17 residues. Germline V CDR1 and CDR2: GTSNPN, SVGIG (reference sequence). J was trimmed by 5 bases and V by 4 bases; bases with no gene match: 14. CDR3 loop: CAWTTKTSGRHLDEQYF. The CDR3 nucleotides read TGTGCCTGGACCACCAAGACTAGCGGGAGGCATTTAGACGAGCAGTACTTC.

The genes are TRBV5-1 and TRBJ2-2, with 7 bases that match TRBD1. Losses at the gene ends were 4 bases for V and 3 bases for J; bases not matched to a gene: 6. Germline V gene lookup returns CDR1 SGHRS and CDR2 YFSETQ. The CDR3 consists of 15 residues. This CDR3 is CASSPRQGHTGELFF. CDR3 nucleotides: TGCGCCAGCAGCCCTAGACAGGGTCACACCGGGGAGCTGTTTTTT.

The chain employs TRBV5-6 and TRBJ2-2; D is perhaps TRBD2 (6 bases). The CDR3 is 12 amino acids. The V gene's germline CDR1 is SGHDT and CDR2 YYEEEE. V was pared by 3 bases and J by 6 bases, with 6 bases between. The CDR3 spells CASSWDSGELFF. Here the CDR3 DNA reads TGTGCCAGCAGCTGGGACTCCGGGGAGCTGTTTTTT.

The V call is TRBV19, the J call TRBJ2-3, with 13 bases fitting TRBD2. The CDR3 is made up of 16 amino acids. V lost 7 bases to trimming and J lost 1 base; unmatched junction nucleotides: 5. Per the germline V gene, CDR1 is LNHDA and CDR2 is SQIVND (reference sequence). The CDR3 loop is CASTPGLAGGTDTQYF. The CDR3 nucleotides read TGTGCCAGTACACCTGGACTAGCGGGAGGCACAGATACGCAGTATTTT.

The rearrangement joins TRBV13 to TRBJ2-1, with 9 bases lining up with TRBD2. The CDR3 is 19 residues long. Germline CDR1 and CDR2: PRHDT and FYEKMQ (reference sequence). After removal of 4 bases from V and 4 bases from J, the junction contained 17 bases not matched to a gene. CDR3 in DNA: TGTGCCAGCAGCTCTCGAGCGGGAGGTGGAAGGGGTCTATACAATGAGCAGTTCTTC. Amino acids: CASSSRAGGGRGLYNEQFF.

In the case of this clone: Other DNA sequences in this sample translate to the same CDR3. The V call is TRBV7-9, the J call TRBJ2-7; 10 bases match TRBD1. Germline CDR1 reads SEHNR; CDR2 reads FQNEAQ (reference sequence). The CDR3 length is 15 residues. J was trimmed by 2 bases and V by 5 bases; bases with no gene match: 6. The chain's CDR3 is CASSHRDRGPYEQYF. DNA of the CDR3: TGTGCCAGCAGCCACCGGGACAGGGGTCCCTACGAGCAGTACTTC.

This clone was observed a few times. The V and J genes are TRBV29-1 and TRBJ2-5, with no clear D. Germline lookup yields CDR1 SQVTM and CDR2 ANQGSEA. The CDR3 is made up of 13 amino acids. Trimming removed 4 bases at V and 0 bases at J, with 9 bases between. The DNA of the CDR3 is TGCAGCGTTGGGCAGCCTCACCAAGAGACCCAGTACTTC. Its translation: CSVGQPHQETQYF.

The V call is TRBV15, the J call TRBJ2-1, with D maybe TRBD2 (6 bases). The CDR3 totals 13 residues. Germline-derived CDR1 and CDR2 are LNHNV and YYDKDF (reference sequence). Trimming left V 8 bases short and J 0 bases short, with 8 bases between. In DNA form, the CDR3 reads TGTGCCACCGCAGCGGGCTCCTACAATGAGCAGTTCTTC. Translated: CATAAGSYNEQFF.

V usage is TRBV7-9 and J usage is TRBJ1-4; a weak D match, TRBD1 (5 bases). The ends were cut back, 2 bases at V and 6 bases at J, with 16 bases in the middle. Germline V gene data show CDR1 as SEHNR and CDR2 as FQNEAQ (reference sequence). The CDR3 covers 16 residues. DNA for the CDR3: TGTGCCAGCAGCTTAAGGGAGGGGTCGGAGGATGAAAAACTGTTTTTT. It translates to CASSLREGSEDEKLFF.

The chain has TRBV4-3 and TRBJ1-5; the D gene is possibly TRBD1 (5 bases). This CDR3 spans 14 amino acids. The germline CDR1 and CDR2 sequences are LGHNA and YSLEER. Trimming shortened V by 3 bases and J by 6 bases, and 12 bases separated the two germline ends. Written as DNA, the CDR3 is TGCGCCAGCAGCCACTTAGTTGGGGCTCAGCCCCAGCATTTT. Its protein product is CASSHLVGAQPQHF.

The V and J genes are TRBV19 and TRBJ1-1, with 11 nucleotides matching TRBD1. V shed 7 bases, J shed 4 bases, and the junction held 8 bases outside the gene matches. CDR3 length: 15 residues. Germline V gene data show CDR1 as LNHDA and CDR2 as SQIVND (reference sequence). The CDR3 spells CASMRDRGVATEAFF. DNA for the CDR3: TGTGCCAGTATGAGGGACAGGGGGGTGGCCACTGAAGCTTTCTTT.

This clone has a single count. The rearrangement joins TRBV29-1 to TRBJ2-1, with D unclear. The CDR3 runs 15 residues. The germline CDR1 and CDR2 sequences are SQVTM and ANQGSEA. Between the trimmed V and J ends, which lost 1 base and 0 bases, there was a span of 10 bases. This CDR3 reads CSVEGLQASYNEQFF. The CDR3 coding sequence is TGCAGCGTTGAAGGACTCCAAGCCTCCTACAATGAGCAGTTCTTC.